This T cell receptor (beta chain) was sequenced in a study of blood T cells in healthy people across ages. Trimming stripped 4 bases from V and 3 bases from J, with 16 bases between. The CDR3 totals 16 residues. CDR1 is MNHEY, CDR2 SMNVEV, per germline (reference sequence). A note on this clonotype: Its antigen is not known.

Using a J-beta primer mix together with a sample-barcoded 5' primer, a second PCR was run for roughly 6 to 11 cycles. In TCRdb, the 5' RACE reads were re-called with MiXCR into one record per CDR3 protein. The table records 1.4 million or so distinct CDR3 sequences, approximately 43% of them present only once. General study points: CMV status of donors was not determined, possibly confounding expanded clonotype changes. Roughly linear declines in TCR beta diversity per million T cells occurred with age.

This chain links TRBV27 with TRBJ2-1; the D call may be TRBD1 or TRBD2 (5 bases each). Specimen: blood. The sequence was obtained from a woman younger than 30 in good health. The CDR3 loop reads CASSSQVKGVYNEQFF. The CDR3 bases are TGTGCCAGCAGTTCACAGGTGAAGGGAGTCTACAATGAGCAGTTCTTC.